This passage covers 5 T cell receptor beta chains from one sample sequenced in a study of OX40 agonist ivuxolimab in advanced cancers. Sequencing was performed with immunoSEQ multiplex PCR; in TCRdb, only in-frame clones are kept and a portion is missing. The profile shows about 83,000 clones, around 90% of them singletons. The sequencing here drew on CD4+ or CD8+ T cells sorted from blood, taken in a trial of the OX40 agonist ivuxolimab. The receptors here all came from an adult with an advanced solid tumor such as melanoma, head and neck, liver or kidney cancer.

The chain has TRBV9 and TRBJ2-1, with TRBD1 as a possible D gene (5 bases). CDR1 and CDR2 (germline): SGDLS, YYNGEE. The ends were cut back, 0 bases at V and 13 bases at J, with 14 bases in the middle. CDR3 length: 13 amino acids. CDR3 in DNA: TGTGCCAGCAGCGTAGGGCCAGGGTCATCTCAGTTCTTC. Protein: CASSVGPGSSQFF. Looking up the rest from reference TRBV9 and TRBJ2-1 gives the full variable domain: DSGVTQTPKHLITATGQRVTLRCSPRSGDLSVYWYQQSLDQGLQFLIQYYNGEERAKGNILERFSAQQFPDLHSELNLSSLELGDSALYFCASSVGPGSSQFFGPGTRLTVL.

The V gene is TRBV6-1, the J gene TRBJ2-7, with TRBD1 identical over 7 bases. The germline V gene has CDR1 MNHNS and CDR2 SASEGT. CDR3 length: 11 residues. V trimming: 7 bases; J trimming: 4 bases; junction bases outside the gene matches: 1. The CDR3 loop is CASTRGYEQYF. The CDR3, as DNA: TGTGCCAGCACCAGGGGGTACGAGCAGTACTTC.

The CDR3 sequence is CAWSTGGSGNTIYF. CDR3 nucleotides: TGTGCCTGGAGCACAGGGGGCTCGGGAAACACCATATATTTT. The rearrangement joins TRBV30 to TRBJ1-3, with 9 bases matching TRBD1. The germline CDR1 and CDR2 sequences are GTSNPN and SVGIG (reference sequence). The trim removed 3 bases at V and 4 bases at J, leaving 4 bases unmatched. The CDR3 sequence is 14 residues long.

The chain carries TRBV6-4 and TRBJ1-4; 9 nucleotides agree with TRBD1. From germline, CDR1 is MRHNA and CDR2 SNTAGT. Unmatched junction bases numbered 3, after V lost 5 bases and J lost 8 bases. The CDR3 has 13 amino acids. CDR3 sequence (DNA): TGTGCCAGCAGTCAGGACAGGGGCGAAAAACTGTTTTTT. It is translated as CASSQDRGEKLFF.

J is TRBJ2-2 and V is TRBV4-2, with a weak D call TRBD2 (5 bases). The V and J ends lost 2 bases and 1 base respectively, with 11 bases between them. This CDR3 is 16 amino acids long. Germline lookup yields CDR1 LGHNA and CDR2 YNFKEQ. The DNA of the CDR3 is TGTGCCAGCAGCCAATCTCCGGGGAAGAACACCGGGGAGCTGTTTTTT. Translated: CASSQSPGKNTGELFF.